This T cell receptor beta chain was captured by sequencing in a study of CD8 T cells in Susac syndrome. This CDR3 has 13 residues. The germline V and J ends were trimmed by 0 bases and 4 bases, with 7 bases remaining between them. Per the germline V gene, CDR1 is LNHNV and CDR2 is YYDKDF (reference sequence). Random hexamers were used to reverse transcribe the RNA input (roughly 0.5 to 1 ug). TCRdb re-called the immunoSEQ multiplex PCR reads with MiXCR, one entry per CDR3 protein. Among around 300,000 distinct CDR3 sequences listed, roughly 85% were seen once. Sequencing used CD8+ T cells from PBMCs. The source of this sequence is a human donor with multiple sclerosis. The genes are TRBV15 and TRBJ2-7, with D hard to call. In DNA form, the CDR3 reads TGTGCCACCAGCAGAGATTTAGATTACGAGCAGTACTTC. Amino acids: CATSRDLDYEQYF.